This TCR beta chain was profiled in a study of shared clonotypes between healthy human individuals. This CDR3 is 14 amino acids long. From germline, CDR1 is SGHNT and CDR2 YYREEE (reference sequence). The V end was cut by 3 bases, the J end by 3 bases, with 12 bases between. Whole-study results and caveats: The donor pool, a small one, limited the genetic and exposure-history diversity represented. Clonotypes shared by all four donors outscored non-shared clonotypes in generation probability. An effect of sequencing depth on clonotype sharing among donors was expected.

This clone was seen once. Its antigen is unidentified. Sequencing was performed with immunoSEQ multiplex PCR; in TCRdb, only in-frame clones are kept and a portion is missing. The profile shows 1.5 million to 2.5 million clones, about 95% of them singletons. Naive CD8 cells were CD45RO-negative, positively selected for CCR7, excluding terminally differentiated effector memory CD45RA+ cells. This sequence joins TRBV5-4 and TRBJ1-2, with D unresolved. The receptor was derived from a man in his late teens or twenties in good health. Sequenced material: naive CD8+ T cells sorted from blood. CDR3 sequence (DNA): TGTGCCAGCAGCTCCTTTAGAGGCGACTATGGCTACACCTTC. Amino acid sequence: CASSSFRGDYGYTF.